This TCR beta chain came from a study of molecular identifiers for immune sequencing clone quantification. Listed TCR primers, together with previously described methods, were used for the bulk TCR libraries. TCRdb processed the PCR reads anew with MiXCR; each CDR3 protein has one entry. The sample shows 300,000 to 400,000 distinct CDR3 sequences, about 22% of them seen only once. With respect to this clonotype: Its antigen remains unidentified. This may stem from a read error, because a much larger clone lies one nucleotide away.

The CDR3 extends over 16 amino acids. Germline V gene sequence: CDR1 SGHVS, CDR2 FNYEAQ. The ends were cut back, 5 bases at V and 5 bases at J, with 19 bases in the middle. Whole-study results and caveats: Even with more than 950,000 naive cells present, spiked Jurkat TCR RNA from one cell was reportedly detectable.

Sorted cell numbers of roughly 19,000 to 1,000,000, with 10%, 30% or 50% RNA, served as input for naive CD8 libraries. This clonotype was sampled from a human donor in good health. Some libraries in this study had Jurkat cell RNA spiked in. The genes are TRBV7-6 and TRBJ1-3; D remains ambiguous. Sample: naive CD8+ T cells from blood, with Jurkat cell RNA spiked in. As to subset: FACS-sorted CD8+CD4-CCR7+CD45RA+ naive T cells. CDR3 nucleotides: TGTGCCAGCAGCCAAGGACCGAACCCACCTCGAAACACCATATATTTT. This codes for CASSQGPNPPRNTIYF.